This T cell receptor beta chain is drawn from a study of blood T cell repertoires in COVID-19. Study as a whole: The analysed material was cDNA or gDNA that came from T cells, B-cell-depleted T cells, or PBMCs.

Trimming left V 0 bases short and J 1 base short, with 9 bases between. CDR3 length: 15 amino acids. Looked up from germline, CDR1 is SGHRS and CDR2 is YFSETQ. Data came from immunoSEQ multiplex PCR; TCRdb stores just in-frame clones and leaves some out. The sample consists of roughly 120,000 clones, under 80% of them appearing once. The sequence derives from a man in his fifties or sixties with acute or convalescent COVID-19. The sequencing input was peripheral blood. This rearrangement joins TRBV5-1 to TRBJ2-3; a possible D gene is TRBD2 (6 bases). CDR3 DNA: TGCGCCAGCAGCTTGGACGGGGGAGGCACAGATACGCAGTATTTT. Translated: CASSLDGGGTDTQYF.